The entry that follows covers one T cell receptor (beta chain) sequence. This sample includes further DNA sequences coding for the same CDR3. The data stem from a study of shared clonotypes between healthy human individuals. Sorted subsets were amplified in replicate PCRs using 150 to 250 ng DNA, about 30,000 T cell genomes. Clones were read by immunoSEQ multiplex PCR, and TCRdb kept only the in-frame ones, dropping some. The table shows around 2,100,000 clones, with about 95% occurring only once. The ends were cut back, 1 base at V and 6 bases at J, with 10 bases in the middle. Looked up from germline, CDR1 is MGHRA and CDR2 is YSYEKL. CDR3 size: 13 residues. Terminally differentiated effector memory CD45RA+ cells were left out of the naive CD8 fraction, which was CD45RO-negative and positively selected for CCR7.

The sequenced material came from naive CD8+ T cells sorted from blood. This chain connects TRBV4-1 to TRBJ2-7; perhaps D is TRBD1 or TRBD2 (6 bases each). The clonotype originates from a man between 18 and 35 years old in good health. CDR3 sequence (DNA): TGCGCCAGCAGCCAAGGAGAGGGGGGCGAGCAGTACTTC. It translates to CASSQGEGGEQYF.